This T cell receptor beta chain was documented in a study of cytomegalovirus exposure and HLA in healthy donors. Study observations and caveats: The study listed under 200 cytomegalovirus-associated TCR beta chains. A classifier reportedly called cytomegalovirus status with high sensitivity and specificity.

The PCR had 60 Vbeta and 13 Jbeta primers. Profiled with immunoSEQ multiplex PCR; TCRdb holds only in-frame clones, not every one. The sample consists of more than 110,000 clones, around 81% of them appearing once. In the case of this clone: The antigen remains undetermined.

Each donor was healthy, and each was a bone marrow donor. Germline V gene sequence: CDR1 SEHNR, CDR2 FQNEAQ (reference sequence). There are 13 residues in the CDR3. Trimming took 8 bases from V and 5 from J; bases not matched to a gene: 9. V gene TRBV7-9 combines with J gene TRBJ2-7; 7 bases map to TRBD1. The sequence came from a male donor in good health and CMV-seronegative. Sequenced material: PBMCs. CDR3 nucleotide sequence: TGTGCCAGCCTGATAGGGGGCGATGACGAGCAGTACTTC. Protein product: CASLIGGDDEQYF.